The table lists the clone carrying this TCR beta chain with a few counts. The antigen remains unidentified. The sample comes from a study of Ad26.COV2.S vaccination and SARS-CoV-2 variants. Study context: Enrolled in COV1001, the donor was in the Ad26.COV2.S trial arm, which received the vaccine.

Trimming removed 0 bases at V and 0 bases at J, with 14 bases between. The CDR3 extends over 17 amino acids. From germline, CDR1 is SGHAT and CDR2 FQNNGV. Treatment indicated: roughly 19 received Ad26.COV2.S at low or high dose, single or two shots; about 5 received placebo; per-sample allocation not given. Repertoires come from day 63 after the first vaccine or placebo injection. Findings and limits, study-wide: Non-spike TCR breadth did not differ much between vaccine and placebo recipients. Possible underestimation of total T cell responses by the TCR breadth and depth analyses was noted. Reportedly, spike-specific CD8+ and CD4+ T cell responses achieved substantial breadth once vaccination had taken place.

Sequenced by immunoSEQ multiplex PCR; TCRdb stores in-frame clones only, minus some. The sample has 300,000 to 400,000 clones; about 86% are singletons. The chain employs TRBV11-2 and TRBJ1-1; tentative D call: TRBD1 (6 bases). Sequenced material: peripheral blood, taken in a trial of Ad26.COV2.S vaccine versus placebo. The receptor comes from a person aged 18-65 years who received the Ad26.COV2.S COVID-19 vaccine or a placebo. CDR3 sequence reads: CASSLDGRGLMNTEAFF. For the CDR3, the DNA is TGTGCCAGCAGCTTAGACGGCAGGGGCCTCATGAACACTGAAGCTTTCTTT. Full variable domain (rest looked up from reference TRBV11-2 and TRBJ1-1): EAGVAQSPRYKIIEKRQSVAFWCNPISGHATLYWYQQILGQGPKLLIQFQNNGVVDDSQLPKDRFSAERLKGVDSTLKIQPAKLEDSAVYLCASSLDGRGLMNTEAFFGQGTRLTVV.